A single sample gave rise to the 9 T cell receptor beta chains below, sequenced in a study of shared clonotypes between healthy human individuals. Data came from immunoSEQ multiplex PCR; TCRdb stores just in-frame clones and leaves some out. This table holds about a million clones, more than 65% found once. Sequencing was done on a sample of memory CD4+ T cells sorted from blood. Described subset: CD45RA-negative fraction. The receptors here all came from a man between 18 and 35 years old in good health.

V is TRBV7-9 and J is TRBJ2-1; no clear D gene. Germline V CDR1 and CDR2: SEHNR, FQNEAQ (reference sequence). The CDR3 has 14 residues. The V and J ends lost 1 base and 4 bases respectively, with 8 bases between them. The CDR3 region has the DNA TGTGCCAGCAGCTTAGAGGGCAGTTACAATGAGCAGTTCTTC. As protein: CASSLEGSYNEQFF. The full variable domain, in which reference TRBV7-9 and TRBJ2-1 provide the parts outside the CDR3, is DTGVSQNPRHKITKRGQNVTFRCDPISEHNRLYWYRQTLGQGPEFLTYFQNEAQLEKSRLLSDRFSAERPKGSFSTLEIQRTEQGDSAMYLCASSLEGSYNEQFFGPGTRLTVL.

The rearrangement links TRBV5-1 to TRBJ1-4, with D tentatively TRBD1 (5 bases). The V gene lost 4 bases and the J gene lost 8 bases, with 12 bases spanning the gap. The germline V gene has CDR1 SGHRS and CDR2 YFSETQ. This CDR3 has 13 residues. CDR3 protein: CASSEDIREKLFF. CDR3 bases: TGCGCCAGCAGCGAGGACATACGGGAAAAACTGTTTTTT.

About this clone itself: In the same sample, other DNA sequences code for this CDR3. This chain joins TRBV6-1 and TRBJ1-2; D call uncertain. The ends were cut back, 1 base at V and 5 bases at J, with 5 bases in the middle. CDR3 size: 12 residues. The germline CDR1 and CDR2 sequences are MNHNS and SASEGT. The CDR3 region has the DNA TGTGCCAGCAGTGAAGGGACTTATGGCTACACCTTC. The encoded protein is CASSEGTYGYTF.

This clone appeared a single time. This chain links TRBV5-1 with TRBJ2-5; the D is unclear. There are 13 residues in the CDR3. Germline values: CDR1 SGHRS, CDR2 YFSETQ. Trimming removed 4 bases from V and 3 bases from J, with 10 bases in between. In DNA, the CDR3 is TGCGCCAGCAGCGTGACTCCGAAAGAGACCCAGTACTTC. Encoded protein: CASSVTPKETQYF.

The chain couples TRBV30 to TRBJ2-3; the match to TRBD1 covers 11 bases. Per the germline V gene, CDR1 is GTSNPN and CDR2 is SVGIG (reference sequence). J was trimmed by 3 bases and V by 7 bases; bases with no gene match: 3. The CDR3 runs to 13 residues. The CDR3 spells CAYGTGGTDTQYF. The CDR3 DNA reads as TGTGCCTACGGGACAGGGGGAACAGATACGCAGTATTTT. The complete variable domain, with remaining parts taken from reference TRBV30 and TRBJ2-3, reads SQTIHQWPATLVQPVGSPLSLECTVEGTSNPNLYWYRQAAGRGLQLLFYSVGIGQISSEVPQNLSASRPQDRQFILSSKKLLLSDSGFYLCAYGTGGTDTQYFGPGTRLTVL.

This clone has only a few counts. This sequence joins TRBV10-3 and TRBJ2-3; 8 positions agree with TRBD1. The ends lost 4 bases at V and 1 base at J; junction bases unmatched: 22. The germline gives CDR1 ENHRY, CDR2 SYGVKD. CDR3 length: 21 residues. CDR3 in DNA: TGTGCCATCAGTGGCCCTGGGCAGGGGGCGCTGGGGCAGGGGGGCACAGATACGCAGTATTTT. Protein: CAISGPGQGALGQGGTDTQYF.

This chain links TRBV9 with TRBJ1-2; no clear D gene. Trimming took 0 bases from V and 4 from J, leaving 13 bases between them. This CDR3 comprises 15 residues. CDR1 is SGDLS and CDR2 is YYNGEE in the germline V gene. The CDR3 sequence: CASSVASGPVYGYTF. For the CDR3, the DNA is TGTGCCAGCAGCGTAGCCTCCGGGCCGGTCTATGGCTACACCTTC.

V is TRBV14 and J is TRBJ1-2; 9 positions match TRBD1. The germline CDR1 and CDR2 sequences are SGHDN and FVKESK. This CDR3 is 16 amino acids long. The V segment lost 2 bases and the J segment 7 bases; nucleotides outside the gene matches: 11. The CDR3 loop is CASSQIVGDRVGGYTF. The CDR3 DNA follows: TGTGCCAGCAGCCAAATAGTCGGGGACAGGGTCGGTGGCTACACCTTC.

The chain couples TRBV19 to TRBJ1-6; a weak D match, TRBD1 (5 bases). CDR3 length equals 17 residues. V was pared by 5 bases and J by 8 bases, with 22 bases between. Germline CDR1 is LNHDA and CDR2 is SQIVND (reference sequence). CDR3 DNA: TGTGCCAGTAGTCCCCGATCGGGAACAGGATTGTATTCACCCCTCCACTTT. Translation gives CASSPRSGTGLYSPLHF.